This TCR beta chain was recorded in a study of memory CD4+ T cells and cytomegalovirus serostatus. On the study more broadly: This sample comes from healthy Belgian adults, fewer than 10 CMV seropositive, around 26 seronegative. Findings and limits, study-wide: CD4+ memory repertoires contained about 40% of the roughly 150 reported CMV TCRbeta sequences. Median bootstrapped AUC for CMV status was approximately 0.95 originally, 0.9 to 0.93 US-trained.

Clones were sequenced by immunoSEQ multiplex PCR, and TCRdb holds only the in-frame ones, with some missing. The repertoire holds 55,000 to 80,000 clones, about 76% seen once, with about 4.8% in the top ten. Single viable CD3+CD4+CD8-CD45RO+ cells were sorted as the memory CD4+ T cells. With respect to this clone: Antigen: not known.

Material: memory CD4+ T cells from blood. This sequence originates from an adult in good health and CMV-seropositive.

CDR3 in amino acids: CSVRRDREGETQYF. The CDR3 bases are TGCAGCGTTCGTAGGGACAGGGAAGGAGAGACCCAGTACTTC. This chain links TRBV29-1 with TRBJ2-5, with 9 nucleotides matching TRBD1. The ends lost 5 bases at V and 4 bases at J; junction bases unmatched: 8. The germline gives CDR1 SQVTM, CDR2 ANQGSEA. The CDR3 has 14 amino acids.